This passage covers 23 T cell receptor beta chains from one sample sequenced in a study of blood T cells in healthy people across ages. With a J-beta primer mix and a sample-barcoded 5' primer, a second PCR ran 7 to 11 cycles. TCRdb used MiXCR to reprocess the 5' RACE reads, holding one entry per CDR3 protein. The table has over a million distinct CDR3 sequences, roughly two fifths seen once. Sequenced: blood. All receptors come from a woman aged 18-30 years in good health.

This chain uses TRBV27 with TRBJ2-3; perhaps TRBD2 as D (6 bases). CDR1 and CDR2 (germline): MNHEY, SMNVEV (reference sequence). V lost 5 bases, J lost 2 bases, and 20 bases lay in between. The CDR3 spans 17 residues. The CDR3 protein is CASSQRGFSGNTDTQYF. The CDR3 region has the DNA TGTGCCAGCAGTCAAAGGGGTTTTAGCGGAAACACAGATACGCAGTATTTT.

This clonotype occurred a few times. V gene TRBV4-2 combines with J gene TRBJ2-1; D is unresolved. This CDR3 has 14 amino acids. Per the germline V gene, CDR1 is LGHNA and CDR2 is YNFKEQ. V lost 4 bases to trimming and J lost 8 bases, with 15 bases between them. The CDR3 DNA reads TGTGCCAGCAGCCCTGCGAATGGCTTGTATGAGCAGTTCTTC. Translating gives CASSPANGLYEQFF.

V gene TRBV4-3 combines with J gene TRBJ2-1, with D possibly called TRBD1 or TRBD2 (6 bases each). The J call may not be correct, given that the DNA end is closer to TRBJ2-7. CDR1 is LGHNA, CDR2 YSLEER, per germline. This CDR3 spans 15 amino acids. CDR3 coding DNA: TGCGCCAGCAGCCAAGATTCGTGGGGGGACAATGAGCAGTACTTC. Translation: CASSQDSWGDNEQYF.

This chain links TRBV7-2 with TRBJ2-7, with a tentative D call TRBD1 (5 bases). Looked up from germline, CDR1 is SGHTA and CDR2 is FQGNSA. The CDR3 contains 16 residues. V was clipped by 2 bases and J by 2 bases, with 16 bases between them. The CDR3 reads CASSLQGRALTYEQYF. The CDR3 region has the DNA TGTGCCAGCAGCTTACAGGGAAGGGCCCTAACCTACGAGCAGTACTTC.

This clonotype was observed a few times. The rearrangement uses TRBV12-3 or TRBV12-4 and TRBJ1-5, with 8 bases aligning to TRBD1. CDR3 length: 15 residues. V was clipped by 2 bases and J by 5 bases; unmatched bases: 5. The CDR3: CASSLQAGGYQPQHF. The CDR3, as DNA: TGTGCCAGCAGTTTACAAGCAGGGGGCTATCAGCCCCAGCATTTT.

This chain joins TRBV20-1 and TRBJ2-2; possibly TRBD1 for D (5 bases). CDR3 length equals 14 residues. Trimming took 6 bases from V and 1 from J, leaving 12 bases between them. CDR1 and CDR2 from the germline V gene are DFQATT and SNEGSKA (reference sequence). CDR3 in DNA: TGCAGTGCCTTGGAAGACAGGAACACCGGGGAGCTGTTTTTT. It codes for CSALEDRNTGELFF.

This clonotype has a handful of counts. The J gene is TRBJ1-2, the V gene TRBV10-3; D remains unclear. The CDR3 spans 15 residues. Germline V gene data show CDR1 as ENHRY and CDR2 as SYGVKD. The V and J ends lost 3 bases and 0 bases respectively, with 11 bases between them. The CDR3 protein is CAISDMGPSNYGYTF. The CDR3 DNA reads TGTGCCATCAGTGACATGGGCCCCTCTAACTATGGCTACACCTTC.

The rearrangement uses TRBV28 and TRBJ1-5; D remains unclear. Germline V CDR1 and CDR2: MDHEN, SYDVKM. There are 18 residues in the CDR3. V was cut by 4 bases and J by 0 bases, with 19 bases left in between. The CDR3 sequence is CASSSPVGRQYSNQPQHF. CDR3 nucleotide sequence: TGTGCCAGCAGTTCCCCCGTTGGGAGGCAATATAGCAATCAGCCCCAGCATTTT.

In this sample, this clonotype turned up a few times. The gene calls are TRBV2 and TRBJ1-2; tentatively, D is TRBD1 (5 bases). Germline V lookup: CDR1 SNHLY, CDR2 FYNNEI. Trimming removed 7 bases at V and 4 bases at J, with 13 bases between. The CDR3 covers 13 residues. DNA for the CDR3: TGTGCCAGCACCTTTTTGACAGCCTATGGCTACACCTTC. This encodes CASTFLTAYGYTF.

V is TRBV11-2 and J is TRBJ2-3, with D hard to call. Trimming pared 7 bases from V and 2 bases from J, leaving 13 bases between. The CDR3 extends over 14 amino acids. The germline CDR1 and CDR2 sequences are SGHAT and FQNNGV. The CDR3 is CASTESRSTDTQYF. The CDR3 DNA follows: TGTGCCAGCACCGAATCCAGGTCCACAGATACGCAGTATTTT. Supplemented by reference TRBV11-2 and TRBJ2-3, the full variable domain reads EAGVAQSPRYKIIEKRQSVAFWCNPISGHATLYWYQQILGQGPKLLIQFQNNGVVDDSQLPKDRFSAERLKGVDSTLKIQPAKLEDSAVYLCASTESRSTDTQYFGPGTRLTVL.

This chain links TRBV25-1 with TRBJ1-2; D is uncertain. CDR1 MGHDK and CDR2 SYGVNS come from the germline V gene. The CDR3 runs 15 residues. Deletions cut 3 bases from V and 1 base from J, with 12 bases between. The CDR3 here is CASSDPRLGNYGYTF. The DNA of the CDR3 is TGTGCCAGCAGTGACCCCCGCCTGGGTAACTATGGCTACACCTTC.

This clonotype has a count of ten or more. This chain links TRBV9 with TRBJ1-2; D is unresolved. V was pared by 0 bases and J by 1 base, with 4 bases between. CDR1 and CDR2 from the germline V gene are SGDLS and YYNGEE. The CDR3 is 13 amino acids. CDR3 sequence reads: CASSVDSNYGYTF. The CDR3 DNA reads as TGTGCCAGCAGCGTAGACAGTAACTATGGCTACACCTTC.

CDR3 nucleotide sequence: TGCAGCGTTGGCGATGGGGGGACAGGGGGCAGGGCTTTCTTT. Its translation is CSVGDGGTGGRAFF. The gene calls are TRBV29-1 and TRBJ1-1, with TRBD1 matching 12 bases. CDR3 length: 14 amino acids. CDR1 and CDR2 from the germline V gene are SQVTM and ANQGSEA. Germline trimming cut 4 bases from V and 11 bases from J; bases unmatched to any gene: 11.

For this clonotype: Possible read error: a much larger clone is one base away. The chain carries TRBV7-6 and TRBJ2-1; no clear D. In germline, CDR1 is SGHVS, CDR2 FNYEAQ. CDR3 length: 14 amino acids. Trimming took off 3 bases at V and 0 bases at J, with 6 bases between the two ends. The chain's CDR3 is CASSFEVSYNEQFF. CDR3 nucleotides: TGTGCCAGCAGCTTTGAGGTCTCCTACAATGAGCAGTTCTTC.

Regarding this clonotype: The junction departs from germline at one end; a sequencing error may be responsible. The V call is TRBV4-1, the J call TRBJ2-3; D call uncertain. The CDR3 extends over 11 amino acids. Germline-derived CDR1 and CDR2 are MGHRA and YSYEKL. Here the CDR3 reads CTSSRGDTQYF. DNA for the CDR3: TGCACCAGCAGCCGTGGAGATACGCAGTATTTT.

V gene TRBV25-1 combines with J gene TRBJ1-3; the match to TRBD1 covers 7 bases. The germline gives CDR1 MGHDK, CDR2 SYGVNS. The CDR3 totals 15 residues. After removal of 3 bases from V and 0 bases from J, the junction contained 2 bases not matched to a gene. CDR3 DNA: TGTGCCAGCAGTGAGGACAGGATCTCTGGAAACACCATATATTTT. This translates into CASSEDRISGNTIYF.

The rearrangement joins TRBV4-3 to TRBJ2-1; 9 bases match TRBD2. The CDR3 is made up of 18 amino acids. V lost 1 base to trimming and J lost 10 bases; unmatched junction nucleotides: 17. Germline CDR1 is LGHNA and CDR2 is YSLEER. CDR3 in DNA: TGCGCCAGCAGCCAAGTATTGGGGGTTAGCGGGAGCTCCTACGAGCAGTTCTTC. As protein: CASSQVLGVSGSSYEQFF.

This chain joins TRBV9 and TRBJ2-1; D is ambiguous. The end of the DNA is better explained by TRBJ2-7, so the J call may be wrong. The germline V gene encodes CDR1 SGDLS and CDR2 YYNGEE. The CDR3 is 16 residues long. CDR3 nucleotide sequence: TGTGCCAGCAGCGTATTCGCGGCGAGCTCCTACAATGAGCAGTACTTC. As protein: CASSVFAASSYNEQYF.

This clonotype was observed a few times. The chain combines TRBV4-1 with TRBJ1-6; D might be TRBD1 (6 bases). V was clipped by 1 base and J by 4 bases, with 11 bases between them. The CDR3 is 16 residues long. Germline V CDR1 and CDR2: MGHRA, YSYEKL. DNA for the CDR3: TGCGCCAGCAGCCAAGGGAGGACAGATTATAATTCACCCCTCCACTTT. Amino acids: CASSQGRTDYNSPLHF.

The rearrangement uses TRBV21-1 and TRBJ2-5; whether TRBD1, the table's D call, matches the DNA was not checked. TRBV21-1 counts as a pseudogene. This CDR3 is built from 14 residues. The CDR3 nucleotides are TGTGGTCCGAGTGGGGGGGGCGGTTTCAATGAGCAGTACTTC. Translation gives CGPSGGGGFNEQYF.

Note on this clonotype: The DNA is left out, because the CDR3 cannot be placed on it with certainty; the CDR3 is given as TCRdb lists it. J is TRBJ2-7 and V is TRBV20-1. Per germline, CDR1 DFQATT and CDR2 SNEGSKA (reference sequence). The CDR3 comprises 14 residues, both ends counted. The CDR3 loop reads CSASFGRGSYERYF.

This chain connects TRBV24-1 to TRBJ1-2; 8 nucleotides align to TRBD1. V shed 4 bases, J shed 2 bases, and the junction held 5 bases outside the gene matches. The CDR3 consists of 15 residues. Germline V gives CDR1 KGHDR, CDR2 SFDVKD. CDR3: CATSDRQGKNYGYTF. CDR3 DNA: TGTGCCACCAGTGACCGACAGGGGAAAAACTATGGCTACACCTTC.

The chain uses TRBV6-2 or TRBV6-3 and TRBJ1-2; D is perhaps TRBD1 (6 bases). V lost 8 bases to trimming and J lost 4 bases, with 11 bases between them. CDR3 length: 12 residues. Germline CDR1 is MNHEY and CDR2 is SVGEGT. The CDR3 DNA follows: TGTGCCAGCCGGACAGAAATCTATGGCTACACCTTC. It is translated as CASRTEIYGYTF.